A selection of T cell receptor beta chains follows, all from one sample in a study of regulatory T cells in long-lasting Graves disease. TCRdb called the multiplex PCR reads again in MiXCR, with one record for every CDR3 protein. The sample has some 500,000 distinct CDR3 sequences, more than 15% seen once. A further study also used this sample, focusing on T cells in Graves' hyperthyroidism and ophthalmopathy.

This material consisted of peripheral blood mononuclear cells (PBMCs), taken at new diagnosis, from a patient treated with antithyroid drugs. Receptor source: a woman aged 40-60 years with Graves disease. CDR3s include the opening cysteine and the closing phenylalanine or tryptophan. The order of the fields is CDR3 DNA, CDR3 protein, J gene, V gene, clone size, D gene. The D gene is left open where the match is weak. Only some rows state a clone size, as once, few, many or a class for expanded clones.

DNA: TGCGCCAGCAGCCCGGGGACAGGGCACGGCATGAACACTGAAGCTTTCTTT
CDR3: CASSPGTGHGMNTEAFF
J: TRBJ1-1
V: TRBV5-1
size: many
D: TRBD1

DNA: TGTGCCAGCAGCTTAGCGGGGCGCCAGCCCCAGCATTTT
CDR3: CASSLAGRQPQHF
J: TRBJ1-5
V: TRBV7-2
size: many
D: NA

DNA: TGTGCCAGCAGCCACCGGGACAGGAACTACGAGCAGTACTTC
CDR3: CASSHRDRNYEQYF
J: TRBJ2-7
V: TRBV7-9
size: many
D: TRBD1

DNA: TGTGCCAGCAGTGCCCGGGGGAAGAGCAATCAGCCCCAGCATTTT
CDR3: CASSARGKSNQPQHF
J: TRBJ1-5
V: TRBV12-3/TRBV12-4
size: many
D: NA

DNA: TGTGCCAGCAGTGACGGGACAGGGCTTGGTGGCTACACCTTC
CDR3: CASSDGTGLGGYTF
J: TRBJ1-2
V: TRBV6-2/TRBV6-3
size: once
D: TRBD1

DNA: TGTGCCAGCAGCCAAGGCACGCAGGGTTGGGGCTACACCTTC
CDR3: CASSQGTQGWGYTF
J: TRBJ1-2
V: TRBV14
size: NA
D: NA

DNA: TGTGCCAGCAGCTTATCGGGGGGACGAACTGAAGCTTTCTTT
CDR3: CASSLSGGRTEAFF
J: TRBJ1-1
V: TRBV7-2
size: many
D: NA

DNA: TGTGCCAGCAGCTTGGAGGTCGGGACAGTCCCAGGGGAGACCCAGTACTTC
CDR3: CASSLEVGTVPGETQYF
J: TRBJ2-5
V: TRBV5-5
size: few
D: TRBD1

DNA: TGTGCCAGCAATGATAATGGAGAACAGCCCCAGCATTTT
CDR3: CASNDNGEQPQHF
J: TRBJ1-5
V: TRBV6-1
size: NA
D: NA

DNA: TGCAGTGCCTGCCCGGGCGGTACGAACACTGAAGCTTTCTTT
CDR3: CSACPGGTNTEAFF
J: TRBJ1-1
V: TRBV20-1
size: few
D: NA

DNA: TGTGCCAGCAAGTCGGAGCAGGATTCACCCCTCCACTTT
CDR3: CASKSEQDSPLHF
J: TRBJ1-6
V: TRBV6-1
size: NA
D: NA

DNA: TGTGCCAGCAGTTACTCGTCGGGAAACTATGGCTACACCTTC
CDR3: CASSYSSGNYGYTF
J: TRBJ1-2
V: TRBV6-5
size: NA
D: NA

DNA: TGTGCCAGCAGCTTAGGGAGGACGGAAAACACTGAAGCTTTCTTT
CDR3: CASSLGRTENTEAFF
J: TRBJ1-1
V: TRBV11-3
size: NA
D: NA

DNA: TGTGCCAGCACCCAGTTTGGGAGACCATTACCAGCGGGGCACGGGAGAGGGGAGCTGTTTTTT
CDR3: CASTQFGRPLPAGHGRGELFF
J: TRBJ2-2
V: TRBV28
size: many
D: TRBD2

DNA: TGTGCCAGCTCACTCCCGCGCGGATCCTACGAGCAGTACTTC
CDR3: CASSLPRGSYEQYF
J: TRBJ2-7
V: TRBV18
size: many
D: NA

DNA: TGTGCCAGCAGCGCCTGGACTGTGAGCTCCTACGAGCAGTACTTC
CDR3: CASSAWTVSSYEQYF
J: TRBJ2-7
V: TRBV5-6
size: many
D: NA

DNA: TGCAGTGCTTTCAAGGGGGGGGGGAATGAGCAGTTCTTC
CDR3: CSAFKGGGNEQFF
J: TRBJ2-1
V: TRBV20-1
size: NA
D: NA

DNA: TGCAGTGCTCATGGACTAGCGGGGGGGACTTCCCAAGAGACCCAGTACTTC
CDR3: CSAHGLAGGTSQETQYF
J: TRBJ2-5
V: TRBV20-1
size: many
D: TRBD2

DNA: TGTGCCAGCAGTTACAACCGGGACAACTCTGGAAACACCATATATTTT
CDR3: CASSYNRDNSGNTIYF
J: TRBJ1-3
V: TRBV6-5
size: few
D: NA

DNA: TGTGCCAGCAGCTTATCTGCTAGCGGGGCGAGAGACATTCAGTACTTC
CDR3: CASSLSASGARDIQYF
J: TRBJ2-4
V: TRBV13
size: many
D: TRBD2

DNA: TGTGCCAGCAGCAACCGGGCCCAGGACCATGGCTACACCTTC
CDR3: CASSNRAQDHGYTF
J: TRBJ1-2
V: TRBV7-9
size: NA
D: NA

DNA: TGTGCCAGCAGCCAAGTAGGTAGAACTGACGAGACCCAGTACTTC
CDR3: CASSQVGRTDETQYF
J: TRBJ2-5
V: TRBV14
size: few
D: NA

DNA: TGTGCCAGCAGCACAGGGACTAGCGTCGCCACCGGGGAGCTGTTTTTT
CDR3: CASSTGTSVATGELFF
J: TRBJ2-2
V: TRBV11-2
size: many
D: TRBD2

DNA: TGTGCCAGCAGTTATGAGCCTAGCGGGGTGCTAACAGATACGCAGTATTTT
CDR3: CASSYEPSGVLTDTQYF
J: TRBJ2-3
V: TRBV6-5
size: many
D: TRBD2

DNA: TGTGCCTCCGCGATGGCGGGATATGGCTACACCTTC
CDR3: CASAMAGYGYTF
J: TRBJ1-2
V: TRBV12-3/TRBV12-4
size: many
D: NA

DNA: TGCAGTGCCCAAGACACTTATAGCAATCAGCCCCAGCATTTT
CDR3: CSAQDTYSNQPQHF
J: TRBJ1-5
V: TRBV20-1
size: many
D: NA

DNA: TGTGCCAGCAAGCAGCCGCCTAATGAAAAACTGTTTTTT
CDR3: CASKQPPNEKLFF
J: TRBJ1-4
V: TRBV2
size: NA
D: NA

DNA: TGCGCCAGCAGCTTGTACCCGGGCGGCACCCCGAACACTGAAGCTTTCTTT
CDR3: CASSLYPGGTPNTEAFF
J: TRBJ1-1
V: TRBV5-1
size: many
D: NA

DNA: TGTGCCAGCAGCTTAGACAGGGTACTCCAAGAGACCCAGTACTTC
CDR3: CASSLDRVLQETQYF
J: TRBJ2-5
V: TRBV11-1
size: many
D: NA

DNA: TGTGCCAGCAGTAAAGGGACGGATAACTATGGCTACACCTTC
CDR3: CASSKGTDNYGYTF
J: TRBJ1-2
V: TRBV12-3/TRBV12-4
size: many
D: NA

DNA: TGTGCCAGCAGCCCCGACCCCTTAGCGGGGCAGTATTTT
CDR3: CASSPDPLAGQYF
J: TRBJ2-3
V: TRBV3-1
size: many
D: TRBD2

DNA: TGTGCCAGCAAGGGGAGAGGGACGAGCACTGAAGCTTTCTTT
CDR3: CASKGRGTSTEAFF
J: TRBJ1-1
V: TRBV7-9
size: many
D: NA

DNA: TGTGCCAGCAGCCAAGCCGGGACTAGGGGTCGCGATGAGCAGTTCTTC
CDR3: CASSQAGTRGRDEQFF
J: TRBJ2-1
V: TRBV6-1
size: NA
D: TRBD2

DNA: TGTGCCAGCAGCCAAGATCGGTTCCAGGGGTCTTCACCCCTCCACTTT
CDR3: CASSQDRFQGSSPLHF
J: TRBJ1-6
V: TRBV3-1
size: many
D: NA

DNA: TGTGCCAGCAGCGGGGGACTAGCGGGGGGGTACTACAATGAGCAGTTCTTC
CDR3: CASSGGLAGGYYNEQFF
J: TRBJ2-1
V: TRBV3-1
size: NA
D: TRBD2

DNA: TGCGCCAGCAGCTTGGTGGGGGCCCGGTCCGGGGAGCTGTTTTTT
CDR3: CASSLVGARSGELFF
J: TRBJ2-2
V: TRBV5-1
size: NA
D: NA

DNA: TGTGCCAGCAGACGGGCGGGCAATCAGCCCCAGCATTTT
CDR3: CASRRAGNQPQHF
J: TRBJ1-5
V: TRBV6-1
size: many
D: NA

DNA: TGTGTCAGCGCCCGGGAAATCTATGGCTACACCTTC
CDR3: CVSAREIYGYTF
J: TRBJ1-2
V: TRBV2
size: NA
D: NA

DNA: TGTGCCAGCAGTAGGAGACCCGAGGCGAACACCGGGGAGCTGTTTTTT
CDR3: CASSRRPEANTGELFF
J: TRBJ2-2
V: TRBV12-3/TRBV12-4
size: NA
D: NA

DNA: TGCGCCAGCAGCAAAGGGACCGAAGGAGATACGCAGTATTTT
CDR3: CASSKGTEGDTQYF
J: TRBJ2-3
V: TRBV5-1
size: few
D: NA

DNA: TGCAGTGCTAGAGCCGGGGAGGGCTACACCTTC
CDR3: CSARAGEGYTF
J: TRBJ1-2
V: TRBV20-1
size: NA
D: NA

DNA: TGTGCCAGCAGTCCGACAGGGGTCGAGATTTCGACTGAAGCTTTCTTT
CDR3: CASSPTGVEISTEAFF
J: TRBJ1-1
V: TRBV27
size: many
D: TRBD1

DNA: TGCGCCAGCAGCCAGATCTCCGGAGGCGCTGGGGCCAACGTCCTGACTTTC
CDR3: CASSQISGGAGANVLTF
J: TRBJ2-6
V: TRBV4-1
size: NA
D: NA

DNA: TGTGCCAGCAGCTTAGATCTTGGGGGCCTAAGCACAGATACGCAGTATTTT
CDR3: CASSLDLGGLSTDTQYF
J: TRBJ2-3
V: TRBV11-2
size: many
D: NA

DNA: TGTGCCAGCAGGACAGGGGGAACCTCCTACGAGCAGTACTTC
CDR3: CASRTGGTSYEQYF
J: TRBJ2-7
V: TRBV13
size: many
D: TRBD1

DNA: TGTGCCAGCAGTTGGACAGTTTCACCCCTCCACTTT
CDR3: CASSWTVSPLHF
J: TRBJ1-6
V: TRBV12-3/TRBV12-4
size: few
D: NA

DNA: TGTGCCAGCAGTTACGTCTCCCACTCTCTCTCCGCGTTGAATCAGCCCCAGCGTTTT
CDR3: CASSYVSHSLSALNQPQRF
J: TRBJ1-5
V: TRBV12-3/TRBV12-4
size: NA
D: NA

DNA: TGTGCCAGCTCACCCAACGGGGGGCCGTCCTACGAGCAGTACTTC
CDR3: CASSPNGGPSYEQYF
J: TRBJ2-7
V: TRBV18
size: few
D: NA

DNA: TGTGCCAGCACTAGGGGACTAGCGGGGGAGCATGAGCAGTTCTTC
CDR3: CASTRGLAGEHEQFF
J: TRBJ2-1
V: TRBV6-1
size: few
D: TRBD2

DNA: TGTGCCAGCAGCCAGACAGCGGAGCAGTACTTC
CDR3: CASSQTAEQYF
J: TRBJ2-7
V: TRBV12-3/TRBV12-4
size: NA
D: NA

DNA: TGTGCCAGCAATCCAGCGGGGGACTCCTACGAGCAGTACTTC
CDR3: CASNPAGDSYEQYF
J: TRBJ2-7
V: TRBV6-1
size: many
D: TRBD2

DNA: TGTGCCAGCAGTTCCGACAGGGTTGGAGAGACCCAGTACTTC
CDR3: CASSSDRVGETQYF
J: TRBJ2-5
V: TRBV27
size: many
D: TRBD1

DNA: TGCAGTGCTAGTACGGGGGGGGCGGAGACCCAGTACTTC
CDR3: CSASTGGAETQYF
J: TRBJ2-5
V: TRBV20-1
size: many
D: TRBD2

DNA: TGTGCCAGCGGGACTAGCGGGGATTTGGAGACCCAGTACTTC
CDR3: CASGTSGDLETQYF
J: TRBJ2-5
V: TRBV6-2/TRBV6-3
size: many
D: TRBD2

DNA: TGTGCCAGCAGCCACGGGGCTGGAAACACCATATATTTT
CDR3: CASSHGAGNTIYF
J: TRBJ1-3
V: TRBV3-1
size: many
D: NA

DNA: TGTGCCAGCAGCCCCGGGGAGGGCCGCAATCAGCCCCAGCATTTT
CDR3: CASSPGEGRNQPQHF
J: TRBJ1-5
V: TRBV12-3/TRBV12-4
size: many
D: NA

DNA: TGTGCTGCGTTCGAGGGCTCTGGAAACACCATATATTTT
CDR3: CAAFEGSGNTIYF
J: TRBJ1-3
V: TRBV6-2/TRBV6-3
size: few
D: NA

DNA: TGTGCCAGCTGGGACAGGGGGAGACGGTTAGGGGGAGAGCAGTACTTC
CDR3: CASWDRGRRLGGEQYF
J: TRBJ2-7
V: TRBV2
size: many
D: TRBD1